This T cell receptor beta chain was captured in a study of T-cell memory formation after mild COVID-19. On the study more broadly: Largely, TCR clusters stayed within a single donor.

The CDR3 has 13 residues. The germline V and J ends were trimmed by 6 bases and 3 bases, with 11 bases remaining between them. Germline V gene sequence: CDR1 MNHNY, CDR2 SVGAGI (reference sequence). A few counts support this clonotype. TCRdb reprocessed the 5' RACE reads via MiXCR and lists one record per CDR3 protein. Among under 350,000 distinct CDR3 sequences listed, roughly 17% were seen once. V and J are TRBV6-6 and TRBJ1-2; D remains ambiguous. Input material: PBMCs or a T cell subset sorted from them (not recorded which). This TCR was sampled from a young man who had mild COVID-19 (a few samples of this study predate the infection). Cell type and time point are not known. CDR3: CASRGGMDYGYTF. CDR3 in DNA: TGTGCCAGCAGGGGCGGTATGGACTATGGCTACACCTTC.